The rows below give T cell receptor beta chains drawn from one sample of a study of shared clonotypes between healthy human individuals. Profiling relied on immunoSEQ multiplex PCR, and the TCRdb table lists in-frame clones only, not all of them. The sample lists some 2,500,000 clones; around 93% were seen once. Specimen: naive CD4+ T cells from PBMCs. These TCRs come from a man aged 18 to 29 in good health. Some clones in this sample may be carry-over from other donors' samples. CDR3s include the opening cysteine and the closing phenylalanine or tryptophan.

CDR3 protein: CASSLGTGTGGNQPQHF
V gene: TRBV7-8
J gene: TRBJ1-5

CDR3 protein: CASSLTGAYGYTF
V gene: TRBV7-9
J gene: TRBJ1-2

CDR3 protein: CASRLSNANYGYTF
V gene: TRBV19
J gene: TRBJ1-2

CDR3 protein: CARKLRGPGANVLTF
V gene: TRBV5-3
J gene: TRBJ2-6

CDR3 protein: CASSVRDGGNSPLHF
V gene: TRBV9
J gene: TRBJ1-6

CDR3 protein: CASRLRVNTEAFF
V gene: TRBV27
J gene: TRBJ1-1

CDR3 protein: CASSLGRGLSSSTDTQYF
V gene: TRBV7-3
J gene: TRBJ2-3

CDR3 protein: CASSQEQGDRPQHF
V gene: TRBV4-1
J gene: TRBJ1-5

CDR3 protein: CATYRRWGYQETQYF
V gene: TRBV21-1
J gene: TRBJ2-5

CDR3 protein: CASSLQGTSEKLFF
V gene: TRBV5-1
J gene: TRBJ1-4

CDR3 protein: CASSPWGGGQGSGSQGTQYF
V gene: TRBV27
J gene: TRBJ2-5

CDR3 protein: CASSLKFDGELFF
V gene: TRBV28
J gene: TRBJ2-2

CDR3 protein: CASRLRGGQNTEAFF
V gene: TRBV27
J gene: TRBJ1-1

CDR3 protein: CASSFQEGGPTDTQYF
V gene: TRBV7-9
J gene: TRBJ2-3

CDR3 protein: CASSPVSGTNEKLFF
V gene: TRBV18
J gene: TRBJ1-4

CDR3 protein: CASSRVQSRDRVLLEQYF
V gene: TRBV7-9
J gene: TRBJ2-7

CDR3 protein: CASSSRRSPDTQYF
V gene: TRBV6-5
J gene: TRBJ2-3

CDR3 protein: CASSERTGGGQPQHF
V gene: TRBV2
J gene: TRBJ1-5

CDR3 protein: CASSLDRMVPQYF
V gene: TRBV11-2
J gene: TRBJ2-7

CDR3 protein: CASSLDFYGYTF
V gene: TRBV5-1
J gene: TRBJ1-2

CDR3 protein: CASSRLRDSYADTQYF
V gene: TRBV14
J gene: TRBJ2-3

CDR3 protein: CASSLVGGGDGELFF
V gene: TRBV7-2
J gene: TRBJ2-2

CDR3 protein: CATSIPESTDTQYF
V gene: TRBV15
J gene: TRBJ2-3

CDR3 protein: CASSFFGAQGSDYGYTF
V gene: TRBV28
J gene: TRBJ1-2

CDR3 protein: CASSTSGGTDTQYF
V gene: TRBV19
J gene: TRBJ2-3

CDR3 protein: CAWNPSGNYNEQFF
V gene: TRBV30
J gene: TRBJ2-1

CDR3 protein: CASSMGRPRSIEQYF
V gene: TRBV19
J gene: TRBJ2-7

CDR3 protein: CASSVQGGTDTQYF
V gene: TRBV9
J gene: TRBJ2-3

CDR3 protein: CASTKGASGRAGTQYF
V gene: TRBV6-6
J gene: TRBJ2-3

CDR3 protein: CASRDGLAELTDTQYF
V gene: TRBV19
J gene: TRBJ2-3

CDR3 protein: CASSLGLPSYNEQFF
V gene: TRBV27
J gene: TRBJ2-1

CDR3 protein: CASSFGSDSEEYF
V gene: TRBV5-1
J gene: TRBJ2-7

CDR3 protein: CASSFGRGGTQPQHF
V gene: TRBV28
J gene: TRBJ1-5

CDR3 protein: CASSAGQGAYNQPQHF
V gene: TRBV11-2
J gene: TRBJ1-5

CDR3 protein: CASSPGGYPGQPQHF
V gene: TRBV18
J gene: TRBJ1-5

CDR3 protein: CASSVASPYAGELFF
V gene: TRBV2
J gene: TRBJ2-2

CDR3 protein: CASNRDQGGAGELFF
V gene: TRBV2
J gene: TRBJ2-2

CDR3 protein: CASRTPWSAGPNQPQHF
V gene: TRBV19
J gene: TRBJ1-5

CDR3 protein: CASSTRPGQGLGYTF
V gene: TRBV19
J gene: TRBJ1-2

CDR3 protein: CASSTASSGGASSEQFF
V gene: TRBV5-4
J gene: TRBJ2-1

CDR3 protein: CASSFGDRNIQYF
V gene: TRBV7-2
J gene: TRBJ2-4

CDR3 protein: CATSRDYGDRAFQTYYGYTF
V gene: TRBV15
J gene: TRBJ1-2

CDR3 protein: CASSDWRGLTMGYTF
V gene: TRBV28
J gene: TRBJ1-2

CDR3 protein: CASSSGLAGGPHTGELFF
V gene: TRBV7-8
J gene: TRBJ2-2

CDR3 protein: CSVQRGGPNSGIREQYF
V gene: TRBV29-1
J gene: TRBJ2-7

CDR3 protein: CASSYGTRYEQYF
V gene: TRBV6-5
J gene: TRBJ2-7

CDR3 protein: CASREHGTVNTEAFF
V gene: TRBV7-2
J gene: TRBJ1-1

CDR3 protein: CASSSPGQGGLALFF
V gene: TRBV27
J gene: TRBJ2-1